These 23 T cell receptor beta chains came from one sample sequenced in a study of regulatory T cells in long-lasting Graves disease. For TCR beta, libraries came from iRepertoire HTBI primers and Arm-PCR of CDR3 regions. MiXCR, run by TCRdb on the multiplex PCR reads, gives a single entry per CDR3 protein. The sample yields roughly 610,000 distinct CDR3 sequences, about 16% seen once. This sample's time point: newly diagnosed GD, antithyroid drugs for less than 3 months. The TCR library used RNA extracted from PBMCs. These data also featured in a second study, about T cells in Graves' hyperthyroidism and ophthalmopathy.

Sequenced material: peripheral blood mononuclear cells (PBMCs), taken at new diagnosis, from a patient treated with antithyroid drugs. The receptors were sampled from a woman younger than 45 with Graves disease.

This clonotype occurred many times. The genes are TRBV11-2 and TRBJ1-1; maybe TRBD1 (6 bases). The germline V gene encodes CDR1 SGHAT and CDR2 FQNNGV. The CDR3 spans 13 residues. Trimming removed 6 bases at V and 14 bases at J, with 22 bases between. The CDR3 loop reads CASRGGDTAGRFF. The CDR3 DNA follows: TGTGCCAGCAGGGGGGGGGACACGGCGGGACGGTTCTTT.

To note about this clonotype: A much larger clone differs by one base, so this may be a read error. The chain combines TRBV19 with TRBJ2-1; D might be TRBD2 (5 bases). The CDR3 length is 14 residues. The V end was cut by 6 bases, the J end by 5 bases, with 14 bases between. CDR1 LNHDA and CDR2 SQIVND come from the germline V gene (reference sequence). The CDR3 is CASRACGPNNEQFF. The CDR3 region has the DNA TGTGCCAGTAGAGCTTGCGGGCCTAACAATGAGCAGTTCTTC.

This clonotype was seen more than once but under ten times. The rearrangement joins TRBV9 to TRBJ1-4; TRBD1 might be the D (5 bases). CDR1 is SGDLS and CDR2 is YYNGEE in the germline V gene. Trimming cost V 2 bases and J 0 bases, with 11 bases left between them. The CDR3 runs to 16 residues. CDR3 in DNA: TGTGCCAGCAGCGTTTTCTCGACAGCAACTAATGAAAAACTGTTTTTT. Translation: CASSVFSTATNEKLFF.

This clonotype was counted a few times. This chain links TRBV6-4 with TRBJ2-3; 14 bases are shared with TRBD2. This CDR3 comprises 15 residues. CDR1 is MRHNA, CDR2 SNTAGT, per germline. With 2 bases clipped from V and 6 bases from J, the junction kept 1 base outside the gene matches. The CDR3 here is CASSDGTSGSDTQYF. The CDR3 DNA sequence: TGTGCCAGCAGTGACGGGACTAGCGGGAGCGATACGCAGTATTTT.

In this sample, this clonotype turned up many times. This chain connects TRBV7-2 to TRBJ1-2; a weak D match, TRBD1 (5 bases). The CDR3 spans 15 residues. Trimming removed 0 bases at V and 6 bases at J, with 14 bases between. The germline V gene encodes CDR1 SGHTA and CDR2 FQGNSA. For the CDR3, the DNA is TGTGCCAGCAGCTTAGCGGGTGGGGGGTCGAATGGCTACACCTTC. Amino acids: CASSLAGGGSNGYTF.

This clonotype was recorded at least ten times. V gene TRBV5-1 combines with J gene TRBJ1-5; D remains ambiguous. Trimming removed 4 bases from V and 2 bases from J, with 10 bases in between. Germline CDR1 is SGHRS and CDR2 is YFSETQ. This CDR3 contains 14 residues. CDR3 bases: TGCGCCAGCAGCACTAATGGTGGCAATCAGCCCCAGCATTTT. Translation gives CASSTNGGNQPQHF.

This clonotype was seen repeatedly, ten times or more. This chain joins TRBV20-1 and TRBJ2-7; 10 bases map to TRBD2. The CDR3 extends over 11 amino acids. From germline, CDR1 is DFQATT and CDR2 SNEGSKA (reference sequence). This CDR3 reads CAKREGYEQYF. The CDR3 bases are TGCGCTAAGCGGGAGGGCTACGAGCAGTACTTC.

On this clonotype itself: A much larger clone lies one base from this, so it may be a read error. The chain joins TRBV6-1 to TRBJ2-7, with D possibly being TRBD2 (6 bases). Germline CDR1 reads MNHNS; CDR2 reads SASEGT. Trimming pared 8 bases from V and 2 bases from J, leaving 16 bases between. This CDR3 contains 14 residues. The CDR3 here is CASGQLPGAYEQYF. The DNA for the CDR3 is TGTGCCAGCGGCCAACTCCCGGGAGCCTACGAGCAGTACTTC.

The table lists this clonotype with many counts. The rearrangement joins TRBV4-2 to TRBJ2-7, with D possibly TRBD1 on 6 matching bases. CDR1 is LGHNA, CDR2 YNFKEQ, per germline. V shed 0 bases and J shed 3 bases, with 12 bases lying between them. The CDR3 has 15 residues. In DNA, the CDR3 is TGTGCCAGCAGCCAAGACCTGGGGGCTATCTACGAGCAGTACTTC. Translation: CASSQDLGAIYEQYF.

The sample holds a few counts of this clonotype. V is TRBV11-2 and J is TRBJ2-1; a weak D match, TRBD1 (6 bases). Trimming removed 8 bases at V and 8 bases at J, with 22 bases between. CDR1 and CDR2 from the germline V gene are SGHAT and FQNNGV. The CDR3 spans 15 residues. The CDR3 region is CASAVRAGERDEQFF. In DNA form, the CDR3 reads TGTGCCAGCGCCGTTCGGGCAGGGGAAAGGGATGAGCAGTTCTTC.

This clonotype came up many times. This chain connects TRBV29-1 to TRBJ2-7; no reliable D call. Germline V gene sequence: CDR1 SQVTM, CDR2 ANQGSEA. This CDR3 is built from 12 residues. V lost 1 base and J lost 4, with 8 bases in between. The chain's CDR3 is CSVEGARYEQYF. Written as DNA, the CDR3 is TGCAGCGTTGAAGGGGCAAGGTACGAGCAGTACTTC.

This clonotype was seen many times. The rearrangement joins TRBV11-2 to TRBJ2-1; no clear D. V lost 0 bases and J 7 bases, leaving 7 bases between the germline ends. This CDR3 region has 13 residues. Per germline, CDR1 SGHAT and CDR2 FQNNGV. CDR3 protein: CASSLDRRNEQFF. For the CDR3, the DNA is TGTGCCAGCAGCTTAGATCGTCGGAATGAGCAGTTCTTC.

This clonotype was counted a few times. This sequence joins TRBV28 and TRBJ2-7; 9 bases line up with TRBD1. Germline V gene sequence: CDR1 MDHEN, CDR2 SYDVKM. Trimming removed 8 bases from V and 4 bases from J; junction bases left unmatched: 9. This CDR3 has 14 amino acids. The CDR3 sequence: CASHPVQGAYEQYF. As DNA, the CDR3 is TGTGCCAGCCACCCAGTACAGGGGGCTTACGAGCAGTACTTC.

The chain recombines TRBV30 with TRBJ1-1, with TRBD1 matching over 7 bases. The CDR3 consists of 13 residues. V was clipped by 5 bases and J by 1 base; unmatched bases: 4. Per germline, CDR1 GTSNPN and CDR2 SVGIG (reference sequence). The CDR3 nucleotides are TGTGCCTGGGAGGCAGGGGGGAACACTGAAGCTTTCTTT. This encodes CAWEAGGNTEAFF.

This clonotype was recorded many times. The chain is built from TRBV30 and TRBJ1-4; D is unresolved. The CDR3 length is 11 residues. Trimming shortened V by 0 bases and J by 8 bases, and 4 bases separated the two germline ends. The germline CDR1 and CDR2 sequences are GTSNPN and SVGIG (reference sequence). In DNA, the CDR3 is TGTGCCTGGAGTGTCATGGAAAAACTGTTTTTT. It translates to CAWSVMEKLFF.

The chain couples TRBV25-1 to TRBJ1-2; no reliable D call. Germline V gene lookup returns CDR1 MGHDK and CDR2 SYGVNS. The length of the CDR3 is 14 residues. V gave up 4 bases and J gave up 5 bases, with 14 bases separating them. This CDR3 reads CASSVGLLGYGYTF. Here the CDR3 DNA reads TGTGCCAGCAGTGTCGGGCTGTTAGGGTATGGCTACACCTTC.

This clonotype was seen repeatedly, ten times or more. This chain links TRBV6-1 with TRBJ2-7, with 11 bases identical to TRBD2. Germline assignment: CDR1 MNHNS and CDR2 SASEGT. V was clipped by 7 bases and J by 6 bases; unmatched bases: 5. CDR3 length equals 13 residues. The CDR3 protein is CASTQLAGVEQYF. DNA of the CDR3: TGTGCCAGCACTCAACTAGCGGGAGTCGAGCAGTACTTC.

The rearrangement joins TRBV27 to TRBJ2-1, with 12 positions matching TRBD2. Germline loops: CDR1 MNHEY, CDR2 SMNVEV (reference sequence). With V trimmed by 6 bases and J by 9 bases, 6 bases remained unmatched. The CDR3 extends over 14 amino acids. The CDR3 sequence is CASRLAGGPGEQFF. The DNA of the CDR3 is TGTGCCAGCAGGCTAGCGGGAGGGCCCGGTGAGCAGTTCTTC.

The chain uses TRBV19 and TRBJ1-1; the D gene is possibly TRBD1 (5 bases). The CDR3 is 12 residues long. The germline V gene has CDR1 LNHDA and CDR2 SQIVND (reference sequence). V lost 10 bases and J 5 bases, leaving 14 bases between the germline ends. This CDR3 is CATSRDSTEAFF. CDR3 DNA: TGTGCCACGAGCAGGGATTCGACTGAAGCTTTCTTT. The whole variable domain, remainder taken from reference TRBV19 and TRBJ1-1, is DGGITQSPKYLFRKEGQNVTLSCEQNLNHDAMYWYRQDPGQGLRLIYYSQIVNDFQKGDIAEGYSVSREKKESFPLTVTSAQKNPTAFYLCATSRDSTEAFFGQGTRLTVV.

This clonotype was observed at least ten times. The CDR3 DNA sequence: TGTGCCAGCAGCCGTGAGGGACGTGCCGCCTACGAGCAGTACTTC. This sequence encodes CASSREGRAAYEQYF. The V gene is TRBV5-8, the J gene TRBJ2-7; tentatively, D is TRBD1 or TRBD2 (5 bases each). Trimming took off 4 bases at V and 2 bases at J, with 16 bases between the two ends. Germline CDR1 is SGHTS and CDR2 is YDEGEE. This CDR3 region has 15 residues. The full variable domain, completed using reference TRBV5-8 and TRBJ2-7, is EAGVTQSPTHLIKTRGQQATLRCSPISGHTSVYWYQQALGLGLQFLLWYDEGEERNRGNFPPRFSGRQFPNYSSELNVNALELEDSALYLCASSREGRAAYEQYFGPGTRLTVT.

This clonotype has at least ten counts. This chain uses TRBV7-2 with TRBJ1-1, with D uncertain. V was clipped by 0 bases and J by 8 bases, with 7 bases between them. Looked up from germline, CDR1 is SGHTA and CDR2 is FQGNSA. This CDR3 region has 12 residues. The CDR3 region has the DNA TGTGCCAGCAGCTTAGCATCGGGGGAAGCTTTCTTT. Translation: CASSLASGEAFF.

This clonotype was detected a few times. The chain is built from TRBV3-1 and TRBJ2-7, with D possibly being TRBD2 (5 bases). CDR1 LGHDT and CDR2 YNNKEL come from the germline V gene (reference sequence). V lost 2 bases and J 2 bases, leaving 16 bases between the germline ends. This CDR3 is built from 16 residues. The CDR3 DNA reads TGTGCCAGCAGCCAATCTGGACTTTTCCTCGCCTACGAGCAGTACTTC. Its translation: CASSQSGLFLAYEQYF.

The table lists this clonotype with a count of one. The chain has TRBV27 and TRBJ2-3, with 8 positions matching TRBD2. Germline lookup yields CDR1 MNHEY and CDR2 SMNVEV (reference sequence). The CDR3 length is 15 residues. Trimming cost V 6 bases and J 4 bases; bases outside gene matches: 9. The CDR3 DNA sequence: TGTGCCAGCAGCTCAAGCGGGAGTTTAGCAGATACGCAGTATTTT. Encoded protein: CASSSSGSLADTQYF.